Included here is one T cell receptor (beta chain) sequence, with context. Those enrolled, adults aged about 18 to 89 years, came from some 25 US areas. Cohort 3 donors counted as recovered after two negative PCRs, clearance, or resolved symptoms. The V end lost 6 bases, the J end lost 6 bases, and 18 bases lay between the germline ends. The length of the CDR3 is 15 residues. The germline V gene encodes CDR1 SNHLY and CDR2 FYNNEI. This record belongs to a study of blood T cell repertoires in COVID-19. Study at large: The analysed material was cDNA or gDNA that came from T cells, B-cell-depleted T cells, or PBMCs.

In the source study's methods: Estimation of nucleated cell counts was performed using reference gene primer amplification. Here immunoSEQ multiplex PCR was the method, and the copy in TCRdb shows in-frame clones only, minus some. V, J and clone size are taken as reported in that table, and D and trimming were inferred from the DNA itself. The table has approximately 250,000 clones, more than 85% seen once; the top ten hold more than 3.5%. The sequencing input was PBMCs or T cells enriched from blood (not recorded which). The chain joins TRBV2 to TRBJ1-5, with D uncertain. The sequence derives from a woman aged 25 to 39 who had recovered from COVID-19. CDR3 sequence: CASRGESISAQPQHF. The CDR3 DNA reads TGTGCCAGCAGGGGAGAATCGATCTCCGCTCAGCCCCAGCATTTT.